The 19 T cell receptor beta chains reported below all come from one sample, sequenced in a study of tumor and adjacent non-tumor tissue in lung cancer. The template was RNA from unsorted bulk tissue. A modified ARM-PCR protocol with three rounds of nested PCR amplified TCRbeta. One entry per CDR3 protein, called by TCRdb with MiXCR from the multiplex PCR reads. The table lists 120,000 to 150,000 distinct CDR3 sequences, around 61% of them singletons. Input material: lung tumor tissue. The receptors derive from a man in his sixties with small cell lung cancer.

Note on this clonotype: A single base separates this from a much larger clone, so it may be a read error. The chain joins TRBV12-3 or TRBV12-4 to TRBJ2-1; possibly TRBD2 for D (6 bases). The length of the CDR3 is 16 residues. In nucleotides, the CDR3 is TGTGCCAGCAGTAGGACCGGAGGAGGGGCCTACAATGAGCAGCTCTTC. This sequence encodes CASSRTGGGAYNEQLF.

Comment on this clonotype: The germline gene is not matched at one end of the junction; a read error may be the cause. CDR3 nucleotides: TGTTCCAGCGGGGCGTGGGTTGGAACCCCTGAAGCTTTCTTT. This sequence encodes CSSGAWVGTPEAFF. The chain couples TRBV6-1 to TRBJ1-1, with D possibly matching TRBD1 (5 bases). This CDR3 spans 14 amino acids. Germline CDR1 and CDR2: MNHNS and SASEGT.

This clonotype was seen more than once but under ten times. The V call is TRBV7-9, the J call TRBJ1-1; D remains unclear. CDR1 is SEHNR, CDR2 FQNEAQ, per germline (reference sequence). Trimming cost V 5 bases and J 11 bases, with 12 bases left between them. The CDR3 runs 11 residues. The CDR3 here is CASSTSTDAFF. CDR3 DNA: TGTGCCAGCAGCACCTCGACCGACGCTTTCTTT.

This clonotype was seen at least ten times. The genes are TRBV29-1 and TRBJ2-3; the D call may be TRBD1 or TRBD2 (5 bases each). CDR1 is SQVTM, CDR2 ANQGSEA, per germline. CDR3 length: 13 amino acids. V was clipped by 1 base and J by 4 bases, with 9 bases between them. This CDR3 reads CSVEGGVPDTQYF. The CDR3 DNA is TGCAGCGTTGAAGGAGGGGTTCCAGATACGCAGTATTTT.

The chain combines TRBV6-1 with TRBJ1-5, with D possibly being TRBD1 (6 bases). V lost 3 bases and J 6 bases, leaving 12 bases between the germline ends. The CDR3 runs to 14 residues. Looked up from germline, CDR1 is MNHNS and CDR2 is SASEGT. The CDR3 nucleotides read TGTGCCAGCAGTGACCCGGGGGGCAGTCAGCCCCAGCATTTT. Protein: CASSDPGGSQPQHF.

Comment on this clonotype: Given a much more abundant clone one base away, this may be a read error. The J gene is TRBJ1-5, the V gene TRBV6-1; TRBD1 aligns across 7 bases. Trimming took 4 bases from V and 6 from J; bases not matched to a gene: 6. This CDR3 spans 14 amino acids. CDR1 and CDR2 (germline): MNHNS, SASEGT. CDR3 sequence: CASSATGMGQPQHF. The CDR3, as DNA: TGTGCCAGCAGTGCGACAGGGATGGGTCAGCCCCAGCATTTT.

With respect to this clonotype: At one end the junction does not follow the germline gene, possibly because of a read error. The genes are TRBV7-8 and TRBJ2-2; D is perhaps TRBD2 (5 bases). The CDR3 has 16 residues. The V gene's germline CDR1 is SGHVS and CDR2 FQNEAQ. CDR3 protein: CASSLVQDLNTGQLLF. DNA of the CDR3: TGTGCCAGCAGCTTAGTCCAGGACTTGAACACCGGGCAGCTGTTATTC. Based on the CDR3 plus reference TRBV7-8 and TRBJ2-2, the full variable domain is GAGVSQSPRYKVAKRGQDVALRCDPISGHVSLFWYQQALGQGPEFLTYFQNEAQLDKSGLPSDRFFAERPEGSVSTLKIQRTQQEDSAVYLCASSLVQDLNTGQLLFGEGSRLTVL.

Remarks on this clonotype: The missing conserved phenylalanine or tryptophan at the end of this CDR3 makes a read error likely. The limits of the CDR3 on the DNA are not certain, so only TCRdb's listed CDR3 is given. CDR3 residues: CASSLETSGRFSYEHYA. The chain has TRBV12-3 or TRBV12-4 and TRBJ2-7; no DNA check was done on the table's D call, TRBD2. The CDR3 has 17 amino acids, counting both end residues.

Comment on this clonotype: The conserved closing phenylalanine or tryptophan is absent in this CDR3, likely reflecting a read error. This chain uses TRBV20-1 with TRBJ2-7; possible D gene TRBD1, 5 bases. Trimming left V 1 base short and J 4 bases short, with 14 bases between. Germline-derived CDR1 and CDR2 are DFQATT and SNEGSKA (reference sequence). The CDR3 extends over 14 amino acids. This CDR3 reads CSARVQGKDYEQYL. Written as DNA, the CDR3 is TGCAGTGCTAGAGTGCAGGGAAAGGATTACGAGCAGTACTTA.

As for this clonotype: This may stem from a read error, because a much larger clone lies one nucleotide away. The J gene is TRBJ1-5, the V gene TRBV11-2; D might be TRBD1 (5 bases). Germline CDR1 and CDR2: SGHAT and FQNNGV. The CDR3 loop spans 13 amino acids. DNA of the CDR3: TGTGCCAGCAGCAGGGGAAGCAATCAGTCCCAGCATTTT. Protein product: CASSRGSNQSQHF.

This clonotype is termed medium-sized. V usage is TRBV11-3 and J usage is TRBJ2-2, with 7 bases matching TRBD1. Germline V gives CDR1 SGHNT, CDR2 YENEEA. V lost 4 bases and J lost 1; bases outside the gene matches: 0. CDR3 length: 14 residues. The CDR3 nucleotides read TGTGCCAGCAGCTGGACAGGGAACACCGGGGAGCTGTTTTTT. Its translation: CASSWTGNTGELFF.

About this clonotype itself: With a much larger clone just one base away, this may be a read error. This chain's CDR3 is CASSPETRDEQFF. The CDR3 DNA sequence: TGTGCCAGCAGTCCTGAGACTAGAGATGAGCAGTTCTTC. This chain connects TRBV12-3 or TRBV12-4 to TRBJ2-1, with D possibly being TRBD2 (6 bases). The CDR3 runs 13 residues. Trimming took 5 bases from V and 8 from J, leaving 13 bases between them.

J is TRBJ2-3 and V is TRBV4-2, with unresolved D. Trimming left V 4 bases short and J 3 bases short, with 14 bases between. The CDR3 consists of 15 residues. Germline V gives CDR1 LGHNA, CDR2 YNFKEQ. CDR3 residues: CASSRDLGPTDTQYF. The CDR3 DNA follows: TGTGCCAGCAGCCGAGATCTTGGGCCTACAGATACGCAGTATTTT.

Details on this clonotype: Its ends do not fully match the called genes, so a read error is possible. The rearrangement links TRBV11-3 to TRBJ2-5; TRBD2 matches at 10 bases. The germline V gene has CDR1 SGHNT and CDR2 YENEEA. This CDR3 region has 17 residues. CDR3 sequence: CANSLGRLAGAGETPYF. The CDR3 coding sequence is TGTGCCAACAGCTTAGGTAGGCTAGCGGGAGCGGGAGAGACCCCGTACTTC.

About this clonotype itself: A much larger clone differs from this one at a single base, so this may be a read error. Lacking the conserved final phenylalanine or tryptophan, this CDR3 likely reflects a read error. The V call is TRBV20-1, the J call TRBJ2-1; maybe TRBD2 (6 bases). Germline values: CDR1 DFQATT, CDR2 SNEGSKA (reference sequence). The CDR3 runs 13 residues. The V and J ends lost 3 bases and 0 bases respectively, with 6 bases between them. DNA for the CDR3: TGCAGTGCTAGCGGGAGCTCCTACAATGAGCAGTTCCTC. Translated, it gives CSASGSSYNEQFL.

This sequence joins TRBV11-2 and TRBJ2-5; tentative D call: TRBD2 (6 bases). Trimming shortened V by 1 base and J by 2 bases, and 8 bases separated the two germline ends. Germline V CDR1 and CDR2: SGHAT, FQNNGV. This CDR3 region has 14 residues. In DNA form, the CDR3 reads TGTGCCAGCAGCTTAGCGGCGGGGCAAGAGACCCAGTACTTC. It translates to CASSLAAGQETQYF.

This clonotype was seen once. Possible read error: a much larger clone is one base away. This rearrangement joins TRBV29-1 to TRBJ2-2; D call uncertain. The germline V gene encodes CDR1 SQVTM and CDR2 ANQGSEA. Trimming removed 1 base from V and 0 bases from J, with 6 bases in between. This CDR3 region has 14 residues. CDR3 DNA: TGCAGCGTTGAAGGCAGGACGAACACCGGGGAGCTGTTTTTT. This encodes CSVEGRTNTGELFF.

To note about this clonotype: The CDR3 ends on some other residue instead of the conserved phenylalanine or tryptophan, so this is likely a read error. CDR3 protein: CTSSQATEQFL. The CDR3 bases are TGTACCAGCAGCCAAGCCACTGAGCAGTTCCTC. The rearrangement joins TRBV14 to TRBJ2-1; D remains ambiguous. Per germline, CDR1 SGHDN and CDR2 FVKESK. The CDR3 is 11 residues long.

The chain combines TRBV29-1 with TRBJ2-5; D call uncertain. The CDR3 consists of 14 residues. The V end lost 1 base, the J end lost 5 bases, and 14 bases lay between the germline ends. CDR1 and CDR2 from the germline V gene are SQVTM and ANQGSEA. CDR3 sequence reads: CSVEAVTRTETQYF. The CDR3 DNA sequence: TGCAGCGTTGAAGCCGTGACCCGAACGGAGACCCAGTACTTC.